This TCR beta chain comes out of a study of T cell changes during pregnancy in multiple sclerosis. The germline gives CDR1 SGHDN, CDR2 FVKESK. The CDR3 runs to 14 residues. Trimming took off 4 bases at V and 3 bases at J, with 10 bases between the two ends. Here immunoSEQ multiplex PCR was the method, and the copy in TCRdb shows in-frame clones only, minus some. In the table there are just under 80,000 clones, about 93% of which are singletons. The chain couples TRBV14 to TRBJ2-1; maybe TRBD2 (6 bases). The TCR originated in a female donor with multiple sclerosis, enrolled in a pregnancy study. The sequences come from peripheral blood, collected in the first trimester of pregnancy. The CDR3 sequence: CASSLLSGYNEQFF. The CDR3 DNA sequence: TGTGCCAGCAGCCTTCTTAGCGGCTACAATGAGCAGTTCTTC.